Given below is one T cell receptor (beta chain) in context. The data were taken from a study of regulatory T cells in long-lasting Graves disease. The time point: newly diagnosed GD, antithyroid drugs for less than 3 months. Isolated PBMC RNA provided the starting material for the TCR library. One endocrinology department in Xi'an, China, was where patients came from. Library construction for TCR beta used iRepertoire HTBI primers and Arm-PCR of CDR3 regions. TCRdb independently ran MiXCR on the multiplex PCR reads; one entry per CDR3 protein. The sample has around 460,000 distinct CDR3 sequences, approximately 14% seen once; the top ten hold approximately 17%. This sample was shared with a second study, whose subject was T cells in Graves' hyperthyroidism and ophthalmopathy. That source notes: The TCR CDR3 first-round RT-PCR relied on the HTBI primer set.

Here the sequenced sample was peripheral blood mononuclear cells (PBMCs), taken at new diagnosis, from a patient treated with antithyroid drugs. The source of this sequence is a woman aged 45 to 65 with Graves disease.

CDR3 sequence reads: CASSLEDREQFF. The CDR3 region has the DNA TGTGCCAGCAGCTTAGAGGACAGGGAGCAGTTCTTC. The V gene is TRBV7-9, the J gene TRBJ2-1; 7 bases are shared with TRBD1. This CDR3 is built from 12 residues. Germline assignment: CDR1 SEHNR and CDR2 FQNEAQ (reference sequence). V trimming: 1 base; J trimming: 10 bases; junction bases outside the gene matches: 1.